The 8 T cell receptor beta chains below all came from one sample that was sequenced in a study of blood T cell repertoires in COVID-19. The table came from immunoSEQ multiplex PCR; TCRdb's copy has only in-frame clones and leaves some out. This table holds roughly 110,000 clones, approximately 80% found once. The sequenced material came from peripheral blood. The receptors stem from a woman in her sixties with acute or convalescent COVID-19.

The chain has TRBV7-9 and TRBJ1-4, with 9 bases identical to TRBD1. The V segment lost 5 bases and the J segment 8 bases; nucleotides outside the gene matches: 6. Germline CDR1 and CDR2: SEHNR and FQNEAQ (reference sequence). The length of the CDR3 is 14 residues. The CDR3 DNA follows: TGTGCCAGCAGCACGGACAGGGGTCAGGAAAAACTGTTTTTT. Translated: CASSTDRGQEKLFF.

V and J are TRBV18 and TRBJ1-2, with TRBD1 as a possible D gene (6 bases). CDR1 is KGHSH, CDR2 LQKENI, per germline. The V gene lost 2 bases and the J gene lost 7 bases, with 17 bases spanning the gap. The CDR3 totals 15 residues. CDR3 in amino acids: CASSPWTEVPSGYTF. CDR3 nucleotide sequence: TGTGCCAGCTCACCATGGACAGAAGTCCCCTCTGGCTACACCTTC.

This chain links TRBV5-1 with TRBJ2-1, with 10 bases matching TRBD2. J was trimmed by 5 bases and V by 0 bases; bases with no gene match: 8. The CDR3 contains 17 residues. In germline, CDR1 is SGHRS, CDR2 YFSETQ. CDR3 region: CASSLGGALAGDNEQFF. The DNA of the CDR3 is TGCGCCAGCAGCTTGGGGGGGGCCCTAGCGGGAGACAATGAGCAGTTCTTC.

The chain has TRBV2 and TRBJ2-7, with D perhaps matching TRBD2 (5 bases). Germline CDR1 SNHLY, CDR2 FYNNEI. Trimming took 0 bases from V and 4 from J, leaving 16 bases between them. The CDR3 runs to 16 residues. CDR3 nucleotide sequence: TGTGCCAGCAGTGAAGCGCTTCAAGGGAGTAGGTACGAGCAGTACTTC. It yields the protein CASSEALQGSRYEQYF.

This clone was observed a single time. The gene calls are TRBV2 and TRBJ1-6; 7 positions agree with TRBD1. The CDR3 is 16 amino acids. The trim removed 1 base at V and 5 bases at J, leaving 5 bases unmatched. In germline, CDR1 is SNHLY, CDR2 FYNNEI. CDR3 region: CASSEESTGNNSPLHF. The CDR3 nucleotides are TGTGCCAGCAGTGAAGAATCGACAGGGAATAATTCACCCCTCCACTTT. The full variable domain, in which reference TRBV2 and TRBJ1-6 provide the parts outside the CDR3, is EPEVTQTPSHQVTQMGQEVILRCVPISNHLYFYWYRQILGQKVEFLVSFYNNEISEKSEIFDDQFSVERPDGSNFTLKIRSTKLEDSAMYFCASSEESTGNNSPLHFGNGTRLTVT.

V gene TRBV4-1 combines with J gene TRBJ1-6; D is undetermined. This CDR3 is built from 16 residues. Trimming stripped 0 bases from V and 13 bases from J, with 19 bases between. CDR1 MGHRA and CDR2 YSYEKL come from the germline V gene. Written as DNA, the CDR3 is TGCGCCAGCAGCCAAGAAGTCAGTAGTTCGTGGGCTCCCCTCCACTTT. Its protein is CASSQEVSSSWAPLHF.

The sample holds a few counts of this clone. The sample holds other DNA sequences that translate to the same CDR3. The chain has TRBV7-9 and TRBJ2-7; tentatively, D is TRBD2 (7 bases). The CDR3 consists of 16 residues. The germline CDR1 and CDR2 sequences are SEHNR and FQNEAQ (reference sequence). With 0 bases removed from V and 5 bases from J, the gap between germline ends came to 17 bases. CDR3 sequence: CASSLARRGAGDEQYF. Written as DNA, the CDR3 is TGTGCCAGCAGCTTAGCGCGTCGGGGGGCTGGGGACGAGCAGTACTTC.

This chain connects TRBV3-1 (or the pseudogene TRBV3-2) to TRBJ1-4, with TRBD1 as a possible D gene (5 bases). Germline V gene lookup returns CDR1 LGHDT and CDR2 YNNKEL (reference sequence). The CDR3 is made up of 13 amino acids. Trimming pared 2 bases from V and 8 bases from J, leaving 9 bases between. The CDR3 DNA sequence: TGTGCCAGCAGCCAATTGAAGGGGGAAAAACTGTTTTTT. Protein product: CASSQLKGEKLFF.